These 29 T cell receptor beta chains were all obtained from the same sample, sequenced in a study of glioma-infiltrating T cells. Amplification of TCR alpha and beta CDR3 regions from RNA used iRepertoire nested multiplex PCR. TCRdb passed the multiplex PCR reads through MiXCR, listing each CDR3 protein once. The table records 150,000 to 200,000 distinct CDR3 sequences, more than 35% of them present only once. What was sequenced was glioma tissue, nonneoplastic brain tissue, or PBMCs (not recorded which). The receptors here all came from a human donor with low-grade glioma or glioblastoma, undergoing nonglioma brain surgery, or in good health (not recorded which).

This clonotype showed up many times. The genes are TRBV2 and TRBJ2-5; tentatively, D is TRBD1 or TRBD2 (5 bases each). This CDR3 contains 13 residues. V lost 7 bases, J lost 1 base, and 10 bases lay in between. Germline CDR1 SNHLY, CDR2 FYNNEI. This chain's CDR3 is CASKADTQETQYF. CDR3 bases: TGTGCCAGCAAAGCGGACACCCAAGAGACCCAGTACTTC.

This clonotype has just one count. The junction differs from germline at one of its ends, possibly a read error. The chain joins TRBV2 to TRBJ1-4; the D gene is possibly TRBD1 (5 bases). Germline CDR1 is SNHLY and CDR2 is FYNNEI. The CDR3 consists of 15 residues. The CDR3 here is CAGSSDSSLNEKLFF. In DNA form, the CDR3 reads TGTGCCGGCAGTTCAGACAGCTCCCTTAATGAAAAACTGTTTTTT.

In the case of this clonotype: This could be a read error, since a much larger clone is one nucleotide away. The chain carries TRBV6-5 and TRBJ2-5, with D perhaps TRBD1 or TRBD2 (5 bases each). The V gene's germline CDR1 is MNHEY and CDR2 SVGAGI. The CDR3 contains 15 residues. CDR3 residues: CATSDNRRYQETQYF. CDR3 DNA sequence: TGTGCCACCAGTGATAACAGGAGGTACCAAGAGACCCAGTACTTC.

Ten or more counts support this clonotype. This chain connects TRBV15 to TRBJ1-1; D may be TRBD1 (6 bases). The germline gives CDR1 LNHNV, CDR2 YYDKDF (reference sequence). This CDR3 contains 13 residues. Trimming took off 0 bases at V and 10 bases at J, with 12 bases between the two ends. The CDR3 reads CATSRDPGGPAFF. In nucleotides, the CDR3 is TGTGCCACCAGCAGAGATCCGGGGGGGCCAGCTTTCTTT.

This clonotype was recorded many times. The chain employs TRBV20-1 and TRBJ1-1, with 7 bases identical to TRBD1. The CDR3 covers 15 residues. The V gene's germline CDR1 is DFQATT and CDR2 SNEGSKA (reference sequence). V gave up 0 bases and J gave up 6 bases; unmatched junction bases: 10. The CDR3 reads CSARDPQGVSAEAFF. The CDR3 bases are TGCAGTGCTAGAGATCCGCAGGGGGTCTCGGCTGAAGCTTTCTTT.

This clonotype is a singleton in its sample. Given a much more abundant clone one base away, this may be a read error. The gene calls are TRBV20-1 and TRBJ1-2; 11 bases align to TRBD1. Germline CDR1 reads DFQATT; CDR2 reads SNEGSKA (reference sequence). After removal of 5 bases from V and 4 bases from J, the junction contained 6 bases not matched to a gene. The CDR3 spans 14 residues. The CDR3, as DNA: TGCAGTGCTGTTACCGGGACAGGGGGCTATGGCTACACCTTC. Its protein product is CSAVTGTGGYGYTF.

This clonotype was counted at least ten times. Written as DNA, the CDR3 is TGTGCCAGCAGCTCCAGTGGGGGTAGCACAGATACGCAGTATTTT. It specifies CASSSSGGSTDTQYF. This sequence joins TRBV27 and TRBJ2-3; D possibly matches TRBD1 or TRBD2 (5 bases each). Germline V gene lookup returns CDR1 MNHEY and CDR2 SMNVEV (reference sequence). This CDR3 spans 15 amino acids. V was trimmed by 6 bases and J by 0 bases, leaving 13 bases between them.

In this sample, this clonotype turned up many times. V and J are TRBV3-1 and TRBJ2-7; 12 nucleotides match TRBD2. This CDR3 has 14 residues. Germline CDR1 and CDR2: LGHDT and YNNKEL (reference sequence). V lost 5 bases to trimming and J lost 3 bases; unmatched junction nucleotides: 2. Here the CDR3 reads CASSETSGSYEQYF. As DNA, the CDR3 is TGTGCCAGCAGCGAGACTAGCGGGAGCTACGAGCAGTACTTC.

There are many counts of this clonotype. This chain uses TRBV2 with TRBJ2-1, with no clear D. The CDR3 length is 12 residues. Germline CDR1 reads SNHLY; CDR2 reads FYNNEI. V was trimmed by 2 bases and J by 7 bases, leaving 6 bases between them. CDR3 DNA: TGTGCCAGCAGTGAAAACAGTAATGAGCAGTTCTTC. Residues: CASSENSNEQFF.

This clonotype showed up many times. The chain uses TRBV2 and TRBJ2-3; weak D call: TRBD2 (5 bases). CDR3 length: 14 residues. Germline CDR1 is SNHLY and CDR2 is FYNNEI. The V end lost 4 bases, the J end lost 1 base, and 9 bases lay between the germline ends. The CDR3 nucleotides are TGTGCCAGCAGTGCAACGGAGGGCACAGATACGCAGTATTTT. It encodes CASSATEGTDTQYF.

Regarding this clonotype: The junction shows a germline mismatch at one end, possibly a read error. The CDR3 reads CSTRDPTSADTKYF. The CDR3, as DNA: TGCAGTACTAGAGACCCTACTAGTGCGGATACGAAGTATTTT. This chain links TRBV20-1 with TRBJ2-3; the D gene is possibly TRBD2 (5 bases). This CDR3 region has 14 residues. The germline CDR1 and CDR2 sequences are DFQATT and SNEGSKA (reference sequence).

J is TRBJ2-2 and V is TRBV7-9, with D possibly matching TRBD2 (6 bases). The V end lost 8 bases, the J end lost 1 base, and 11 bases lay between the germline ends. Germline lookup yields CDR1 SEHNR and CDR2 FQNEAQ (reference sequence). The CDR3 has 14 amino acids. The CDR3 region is CASAGLRNTGELFF. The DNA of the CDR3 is TGTGCCAGCGCGGGACTCAGGAACACCGGGGAGCTGTTTTTT.

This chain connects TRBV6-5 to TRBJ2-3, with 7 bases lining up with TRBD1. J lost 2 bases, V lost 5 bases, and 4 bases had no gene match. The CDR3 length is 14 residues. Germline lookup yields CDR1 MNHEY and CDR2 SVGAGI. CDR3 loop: CASSDDRVTDTQYF. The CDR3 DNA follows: TGTGCCAGCAGTGACGACAGGGTCACAGATACGCAGTATTTT.

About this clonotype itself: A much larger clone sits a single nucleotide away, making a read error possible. The DNA of the CDR3 is TGCAGTGCTAGGAAGGGGGGGGTCCCCTACGAGAAGTACTTC. This codes for CSARKGGVPYEKYF. The chain joins TRBV20-1 to TRBJ2-7; perhaps TRBD2 as D (7 bases). Germline CDR1 DFQATT, CDR2 SNEGSKA (reference sequence). The CDR3 loop spans 14 amino acids.

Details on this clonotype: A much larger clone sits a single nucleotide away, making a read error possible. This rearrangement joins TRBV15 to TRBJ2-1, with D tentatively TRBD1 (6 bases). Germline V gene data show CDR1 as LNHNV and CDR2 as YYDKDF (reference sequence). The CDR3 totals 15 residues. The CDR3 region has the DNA TGTGCCACCAGCAGGGACAGTTCCCCCTACAATAAGCAGTTCTTC. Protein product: CATSRDSSPYNKQFF.

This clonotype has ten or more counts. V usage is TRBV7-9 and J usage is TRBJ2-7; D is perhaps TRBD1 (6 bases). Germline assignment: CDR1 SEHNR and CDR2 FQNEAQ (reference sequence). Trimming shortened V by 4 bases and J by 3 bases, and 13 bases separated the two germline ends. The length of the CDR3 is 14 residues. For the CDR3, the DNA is TGTGCCAGCAGCTATGGGGGCAGTTACTACGAGCAGTACTTC. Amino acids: CASSYGGSYYEQYF.

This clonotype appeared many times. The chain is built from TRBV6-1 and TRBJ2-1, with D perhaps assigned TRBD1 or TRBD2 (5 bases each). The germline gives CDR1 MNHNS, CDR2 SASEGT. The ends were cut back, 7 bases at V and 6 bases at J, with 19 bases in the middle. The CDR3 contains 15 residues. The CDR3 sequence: CASTDYLMQGNEQFF. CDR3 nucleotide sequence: TGTGCCAGCACCGACTACCTGATGCAGGGCAATGAGCAGTTCTTC.

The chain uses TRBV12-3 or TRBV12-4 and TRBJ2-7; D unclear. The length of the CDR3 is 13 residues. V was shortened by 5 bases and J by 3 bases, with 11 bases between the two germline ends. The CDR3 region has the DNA TGTGCCAGCAGTCCGACGGACGGCTACGAGCAGTACTTC. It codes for CASSPTDGYEQYF.

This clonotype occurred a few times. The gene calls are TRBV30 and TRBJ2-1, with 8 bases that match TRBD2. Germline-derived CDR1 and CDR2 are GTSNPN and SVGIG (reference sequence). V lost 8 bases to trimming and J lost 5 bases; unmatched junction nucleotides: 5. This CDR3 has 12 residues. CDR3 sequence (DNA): TGTGCCCGAGCGGGAGTTAACAATGAGCAGTTCTTC. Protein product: CARAGVNNEQFF. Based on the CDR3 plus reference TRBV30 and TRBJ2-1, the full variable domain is SQTIHQWPATLVQPVGSPLSLECTVEGTSNPNLYWYRQAAGRGLQLLFYSVGIGQISSEVPQNLSASRPQDRQFILSSKKLLLSDSGFYLCARAGVNNEQFFGPGTRLTVL.

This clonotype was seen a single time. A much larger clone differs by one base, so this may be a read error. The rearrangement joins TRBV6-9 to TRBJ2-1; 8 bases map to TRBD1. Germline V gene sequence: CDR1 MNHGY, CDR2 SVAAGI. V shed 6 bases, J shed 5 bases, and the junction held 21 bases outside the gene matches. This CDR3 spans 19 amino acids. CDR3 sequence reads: CASRYISGQGSRGNNEQFF. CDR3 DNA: TGTGCCAGCAGATACATCAGCGGACAGGGCTCAAGGGGGAACAATGAGCAGTTCTTC.

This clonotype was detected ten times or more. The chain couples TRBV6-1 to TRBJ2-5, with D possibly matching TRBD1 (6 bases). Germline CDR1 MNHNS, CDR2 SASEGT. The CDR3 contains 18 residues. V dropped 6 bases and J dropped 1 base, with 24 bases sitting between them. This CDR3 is CASSSGVAGPTPQETQYF. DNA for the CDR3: TGTGCCAGCAGCTCAGGGGTGGCTGGCCCCACACCCCAAGAGACCCAGTACTTC.

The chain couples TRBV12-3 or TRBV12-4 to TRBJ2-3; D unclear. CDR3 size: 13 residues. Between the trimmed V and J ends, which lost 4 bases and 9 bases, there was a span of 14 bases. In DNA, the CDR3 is TGTGCCAGCAGTTCCACTGACACCAGAACGCAGTATTTT. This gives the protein CASSSTDTRTQYF.

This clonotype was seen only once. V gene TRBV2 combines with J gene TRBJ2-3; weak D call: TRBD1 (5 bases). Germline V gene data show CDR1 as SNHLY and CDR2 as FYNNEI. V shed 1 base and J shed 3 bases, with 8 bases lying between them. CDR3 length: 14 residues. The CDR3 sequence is CASSEEGQTDTQYF. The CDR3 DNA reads TGTGCCAGCAGTGAAGAGGGGCAGACAGATACGCAGTATTTT.

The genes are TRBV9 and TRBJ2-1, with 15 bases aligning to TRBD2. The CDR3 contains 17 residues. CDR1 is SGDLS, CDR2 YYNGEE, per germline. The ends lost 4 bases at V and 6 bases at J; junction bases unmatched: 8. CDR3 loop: CASSTPGLAGGGNEQFF. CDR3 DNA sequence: TGTGCCAGCAGCACACCGGGACTAGCGGGAGGAGGCAATGAGCAGTTCTTC. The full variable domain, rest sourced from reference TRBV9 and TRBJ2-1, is DSGVTQTPKHLITATGQRVTLRCSPRSGDLSVYWYQQSLDQGLQFLIQYYNGEERAKGNILERFSAQQFPDLHSELNLSSLELGDSALYFCASSTPGLAGGGNEQFFGPGTRLTVL.

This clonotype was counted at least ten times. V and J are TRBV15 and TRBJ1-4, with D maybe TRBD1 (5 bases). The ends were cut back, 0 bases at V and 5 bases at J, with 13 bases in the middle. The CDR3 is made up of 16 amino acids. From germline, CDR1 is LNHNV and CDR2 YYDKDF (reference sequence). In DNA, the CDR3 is TGTGCCACCAGCAGAGACGGGGGAGTCGGCAATGAAAAACTGTTTTTT. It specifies CATSRDGGVGNEKLFF.

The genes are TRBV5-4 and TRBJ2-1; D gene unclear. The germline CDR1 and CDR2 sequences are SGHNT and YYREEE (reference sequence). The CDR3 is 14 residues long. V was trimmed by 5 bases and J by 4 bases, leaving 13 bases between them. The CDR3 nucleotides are TGTGCCAGCAGTGTGGTTTACTCTTACAATGAGCAGTTCTTC. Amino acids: CASSVVYSYNEQFF.

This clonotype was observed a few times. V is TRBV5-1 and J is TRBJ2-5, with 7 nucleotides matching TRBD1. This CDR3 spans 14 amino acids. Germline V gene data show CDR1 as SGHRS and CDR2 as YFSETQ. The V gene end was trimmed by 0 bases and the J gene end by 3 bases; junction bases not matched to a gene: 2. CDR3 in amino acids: CASSLETGKETQYF. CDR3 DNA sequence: TGCGCCAGCAGCTTGGAGACAGGGAAAGAGACCCAGTACTTC.

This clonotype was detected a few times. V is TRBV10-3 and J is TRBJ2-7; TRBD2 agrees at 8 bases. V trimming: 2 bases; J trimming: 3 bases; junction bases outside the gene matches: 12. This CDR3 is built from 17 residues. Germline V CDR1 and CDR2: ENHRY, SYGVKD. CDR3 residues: CAISEPGGGTRDYEQYF. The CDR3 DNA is TGTGCCATCAGTGAGCCAGGCGGCGGGACTAGGGACTACGAGCAGTACTTC.

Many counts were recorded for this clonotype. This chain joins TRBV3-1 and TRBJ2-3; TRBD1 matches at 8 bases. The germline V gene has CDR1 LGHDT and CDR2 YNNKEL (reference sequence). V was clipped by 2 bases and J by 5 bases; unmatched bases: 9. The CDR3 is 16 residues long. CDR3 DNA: TGTGCCAGCAGCCAATCGGACAGGGTGGTAGAAGATACGCAGTATTTT. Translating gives CASSQSDRVVEDTQYF.